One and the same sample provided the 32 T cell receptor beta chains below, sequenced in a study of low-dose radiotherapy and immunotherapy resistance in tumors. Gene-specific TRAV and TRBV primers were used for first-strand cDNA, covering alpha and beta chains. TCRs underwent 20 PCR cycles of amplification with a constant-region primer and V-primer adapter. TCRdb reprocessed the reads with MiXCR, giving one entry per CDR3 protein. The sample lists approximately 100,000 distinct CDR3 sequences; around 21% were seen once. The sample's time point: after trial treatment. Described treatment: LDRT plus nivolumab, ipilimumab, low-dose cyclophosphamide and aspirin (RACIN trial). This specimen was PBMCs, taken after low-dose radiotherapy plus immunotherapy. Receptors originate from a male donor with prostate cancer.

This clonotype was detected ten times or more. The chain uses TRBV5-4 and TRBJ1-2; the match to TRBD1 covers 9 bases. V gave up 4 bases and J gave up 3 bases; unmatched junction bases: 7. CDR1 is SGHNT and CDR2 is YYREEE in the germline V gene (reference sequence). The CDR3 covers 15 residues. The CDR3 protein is CASSTPRTGDYGYTF. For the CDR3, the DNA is TGTGCCAGCAGCACACCCAGGACAGGGGACTATGGCTACACCTTC.

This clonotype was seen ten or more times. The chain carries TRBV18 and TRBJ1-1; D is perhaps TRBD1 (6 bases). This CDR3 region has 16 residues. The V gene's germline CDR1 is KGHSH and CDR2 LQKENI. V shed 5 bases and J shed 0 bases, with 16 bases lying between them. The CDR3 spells CASSLRTEDLNTEAFF. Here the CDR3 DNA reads TGTGCCAGCTCATTGAGGACAGAAGATCTGAACACTGAAGCTTTCTTT.

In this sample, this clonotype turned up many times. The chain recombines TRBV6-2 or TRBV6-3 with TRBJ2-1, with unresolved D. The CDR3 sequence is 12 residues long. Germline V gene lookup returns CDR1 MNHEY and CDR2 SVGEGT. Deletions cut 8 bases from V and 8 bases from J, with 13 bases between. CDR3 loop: CASSNVGDEQFF. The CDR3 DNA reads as TGTGCCAGCTCAAACGTAGGCGATGAGCAGTTCTTC.

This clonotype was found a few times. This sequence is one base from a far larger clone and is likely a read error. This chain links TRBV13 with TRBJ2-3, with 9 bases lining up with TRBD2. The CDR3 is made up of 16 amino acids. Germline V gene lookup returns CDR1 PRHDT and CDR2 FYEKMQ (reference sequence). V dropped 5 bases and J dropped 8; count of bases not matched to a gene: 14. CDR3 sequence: CASSATGTSRRGTQYF. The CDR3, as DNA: TGTGCCAGCAGCGCCACCGGGACTAGCCGGCGGGGTACGCAGTATTTT. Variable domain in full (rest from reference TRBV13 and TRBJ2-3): AAGVIQSPRHLIKEKRETATLKCYPIPRHDTVYWYQQGPGQDPQFLISFYEKMQSDKGSIPDRFSAQQFSDYHSELNMSSLELGDSALYFCASSATGTSRRGTQYFGPGTRLTVL.

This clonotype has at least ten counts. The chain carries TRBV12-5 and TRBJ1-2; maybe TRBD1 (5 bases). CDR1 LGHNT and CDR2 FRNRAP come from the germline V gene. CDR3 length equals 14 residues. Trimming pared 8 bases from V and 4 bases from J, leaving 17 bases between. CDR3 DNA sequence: TGTGCTAGTACGCAAGGGGATCGGGGCTATGGCTACACCTTC. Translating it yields CASTQGDRGYGYTF.

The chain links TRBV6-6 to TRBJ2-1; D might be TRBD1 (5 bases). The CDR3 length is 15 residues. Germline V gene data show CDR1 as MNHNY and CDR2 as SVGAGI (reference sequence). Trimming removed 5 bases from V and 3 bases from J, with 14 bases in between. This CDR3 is CASSRGMGIYNEQFF. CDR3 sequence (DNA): TGTGCCAGCAGTAGGGGAATGGGGATCTACAATGAGCAGTTCTTC.

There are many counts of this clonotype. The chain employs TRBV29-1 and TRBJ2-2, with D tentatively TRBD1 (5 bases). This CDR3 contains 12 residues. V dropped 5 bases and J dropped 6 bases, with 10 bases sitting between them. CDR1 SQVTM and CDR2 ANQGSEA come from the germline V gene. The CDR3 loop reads CSVSGLAGELFF. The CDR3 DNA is TGCAGCGTTTCAGGGCTCGCCGGGGAGCTGTTTTTT.

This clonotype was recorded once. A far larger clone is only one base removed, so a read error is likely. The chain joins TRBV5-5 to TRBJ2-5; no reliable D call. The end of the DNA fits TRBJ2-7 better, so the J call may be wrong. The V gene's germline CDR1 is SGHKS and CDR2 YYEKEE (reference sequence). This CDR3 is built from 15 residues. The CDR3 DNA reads TGTGCCAGCAGCTTGGTCTTGGGCAGAAACTACGAGCAGTACTTC. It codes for CASSLVLGRNYEQYF.

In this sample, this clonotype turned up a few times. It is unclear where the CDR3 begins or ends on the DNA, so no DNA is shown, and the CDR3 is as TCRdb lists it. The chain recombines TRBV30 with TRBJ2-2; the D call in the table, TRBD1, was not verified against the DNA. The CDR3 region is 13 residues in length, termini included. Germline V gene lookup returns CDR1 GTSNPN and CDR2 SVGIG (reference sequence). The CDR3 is CASVRMAGELFFF.

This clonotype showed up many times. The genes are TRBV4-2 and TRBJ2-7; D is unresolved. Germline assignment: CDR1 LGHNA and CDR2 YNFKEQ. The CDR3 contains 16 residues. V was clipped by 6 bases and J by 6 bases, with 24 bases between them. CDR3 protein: CASSSTQADVASEQYF. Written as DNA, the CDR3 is TGTGCCAGCAGTTCAACCCAGGCAGACGTGGCGTCCGAGCAGTACTTC.

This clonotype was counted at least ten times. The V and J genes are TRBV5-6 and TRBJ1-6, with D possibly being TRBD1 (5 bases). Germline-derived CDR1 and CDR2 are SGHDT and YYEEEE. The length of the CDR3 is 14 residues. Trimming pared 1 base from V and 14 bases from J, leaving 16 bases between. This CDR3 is CASSLSPGRGSLHF. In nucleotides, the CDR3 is TGTGCCAGCAGCTTGTCGCCGGGGAGGGGATCCCTCCACTTT.

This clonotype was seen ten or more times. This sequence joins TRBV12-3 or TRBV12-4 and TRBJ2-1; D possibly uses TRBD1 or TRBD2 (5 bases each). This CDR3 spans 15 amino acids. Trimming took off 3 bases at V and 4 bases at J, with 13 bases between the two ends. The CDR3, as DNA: TGTGCCAGCAGTTTGGGGGACGGCACTTACAATGAGCAGTTCTTC. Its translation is CASSLGDGTYNEQFF.

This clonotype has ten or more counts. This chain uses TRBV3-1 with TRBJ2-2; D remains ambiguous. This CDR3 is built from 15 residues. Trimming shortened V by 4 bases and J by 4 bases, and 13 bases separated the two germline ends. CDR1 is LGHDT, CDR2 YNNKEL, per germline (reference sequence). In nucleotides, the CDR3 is TGTGCCAGCAGCCGGGCCCGGGTTACCACCGGGGAGCTGTTTTTT. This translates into CASSRARVTTGELFF.

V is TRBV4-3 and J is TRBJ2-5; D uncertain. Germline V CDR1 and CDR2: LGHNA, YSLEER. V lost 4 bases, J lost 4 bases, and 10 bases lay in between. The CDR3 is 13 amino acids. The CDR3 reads CASSLRTGETQYF. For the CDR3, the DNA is TGCGCCAGCAGCCTCCGGACCGGAGAGACCCAGTACTTC.

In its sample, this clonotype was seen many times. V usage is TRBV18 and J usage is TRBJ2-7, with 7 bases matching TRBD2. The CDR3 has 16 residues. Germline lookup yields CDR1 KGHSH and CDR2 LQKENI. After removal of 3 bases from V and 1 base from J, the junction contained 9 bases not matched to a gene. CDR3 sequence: CASSPSVAGDSYEQYF. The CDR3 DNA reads TGTGCCAGCTCACCCTCGGTGGCGGGGGATTCCTACGAGCAGTACTTC. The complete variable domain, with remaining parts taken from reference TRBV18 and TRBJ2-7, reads NAGVMQNPRHLVRRRGQEARLRCSPMKGHSHVYWYRQLPEEGLKFMVYLQKENIIDESGMPKERFSAEFPKEGPSILRIQQVVRGDSAAYFCASSPSVAGDSYEQYFGPGTRLTVT.

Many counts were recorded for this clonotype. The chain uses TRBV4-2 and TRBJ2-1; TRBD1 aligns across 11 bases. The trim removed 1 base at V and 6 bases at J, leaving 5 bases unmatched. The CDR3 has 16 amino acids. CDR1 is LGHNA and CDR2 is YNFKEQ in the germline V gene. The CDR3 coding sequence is TGTGCCAGCAGCCAAGGGGGGACAGGGGGTCGCAATGAGCAGTTCTTC. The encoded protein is CASSQGGTGGRNEQFF.

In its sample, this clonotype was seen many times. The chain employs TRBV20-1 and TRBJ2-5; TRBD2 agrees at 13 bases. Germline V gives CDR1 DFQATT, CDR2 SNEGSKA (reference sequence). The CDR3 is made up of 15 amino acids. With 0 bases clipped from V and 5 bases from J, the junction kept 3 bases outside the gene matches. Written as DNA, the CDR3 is TGCAGTGCTAGAGAGGGGGGACTAGCGGGGGAGACCCAGTACTTC. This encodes CSAREGGLAGETQYF.

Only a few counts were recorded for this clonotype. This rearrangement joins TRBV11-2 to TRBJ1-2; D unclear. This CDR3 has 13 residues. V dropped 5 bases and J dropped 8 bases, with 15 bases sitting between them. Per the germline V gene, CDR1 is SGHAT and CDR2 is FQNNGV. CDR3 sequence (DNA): TGTGCCAGCAGCCCGGCAAGGGAGGGCGGCTACACCTTC. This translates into CASSPAREGGYTF.

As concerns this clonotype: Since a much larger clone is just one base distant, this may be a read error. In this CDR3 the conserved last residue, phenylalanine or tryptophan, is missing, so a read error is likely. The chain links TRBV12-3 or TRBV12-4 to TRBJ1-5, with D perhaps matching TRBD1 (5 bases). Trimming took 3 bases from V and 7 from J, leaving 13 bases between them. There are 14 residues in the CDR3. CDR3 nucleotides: TGTGCCAGCAGTTTCCCGGACACCGGGCAGCCCCAGCATTAT. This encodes CASSFPDTGQPQHY.

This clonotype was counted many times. The CDR3 here is CASSTRQGINEQFF. CDR3 coding DNA: TGTGCCAGTAGTACTCGGCAGGGGATCAATGAGCAGTTCTTC. This chain connects TRBV19 to TRBJ2-1; TRBD1 is a possible D gene (6 bases). The V gene's germline CDR1 is LNHDA and CDR2 SQIVND (reference sequence). CDR3 length: 14 residues. Deletions cut 4 bases from V and 6 bases from J, with 13 bases between.

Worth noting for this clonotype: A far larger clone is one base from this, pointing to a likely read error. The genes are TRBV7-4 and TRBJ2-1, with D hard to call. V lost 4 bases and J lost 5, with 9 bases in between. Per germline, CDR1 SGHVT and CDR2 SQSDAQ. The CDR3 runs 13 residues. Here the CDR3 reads CASSSPMDNEQFF. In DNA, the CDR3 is TGTGCCAGCAGCTCACCTATGGACAATGAGCAGTTCTTC. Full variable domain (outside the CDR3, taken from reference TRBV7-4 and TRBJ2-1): GAGVSQSPRYKVAKRGRDVALRCDSISGHVTLYWYRQTLGQGSEVLTYSQSDAQRDKSGRPSGRFSAERPERSVSTLKIQRTEQGDSAVYLCASSSPMDNEQFFGPGTRLTVL.

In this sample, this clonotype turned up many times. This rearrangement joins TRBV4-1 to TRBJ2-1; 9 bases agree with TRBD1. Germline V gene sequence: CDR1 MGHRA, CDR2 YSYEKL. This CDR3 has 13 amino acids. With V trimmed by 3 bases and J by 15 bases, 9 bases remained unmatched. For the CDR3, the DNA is TGCGCCAGCAGCCAGCAGCGCGACAGGGGGATGTTCTTC. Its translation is CASSQQRDRGMFF.

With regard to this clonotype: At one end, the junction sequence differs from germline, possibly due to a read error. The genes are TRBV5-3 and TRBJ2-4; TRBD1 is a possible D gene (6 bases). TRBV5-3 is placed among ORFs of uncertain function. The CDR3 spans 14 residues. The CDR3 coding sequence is TGTGCCAGCAGCTTGGCACAGGGAAGTTTCTTTCAGTACTTC. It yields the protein CASSLAQGSFFQYF.

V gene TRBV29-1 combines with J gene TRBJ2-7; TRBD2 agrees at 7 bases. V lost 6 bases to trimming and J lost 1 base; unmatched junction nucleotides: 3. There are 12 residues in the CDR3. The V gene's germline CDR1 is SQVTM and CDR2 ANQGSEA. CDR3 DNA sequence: TGCAGCGTATACGGGGGGTCCTACGAGCAGTACTTC. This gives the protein CSVYGGSYEQYF.

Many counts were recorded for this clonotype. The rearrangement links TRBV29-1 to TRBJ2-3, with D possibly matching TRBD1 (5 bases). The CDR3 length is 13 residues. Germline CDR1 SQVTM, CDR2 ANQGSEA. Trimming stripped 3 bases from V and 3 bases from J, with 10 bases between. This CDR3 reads CSVEARVTDTQYF. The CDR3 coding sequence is TGCAGCGTTGAGGCCAGGGTAACAGATACGCAGTATTTT.

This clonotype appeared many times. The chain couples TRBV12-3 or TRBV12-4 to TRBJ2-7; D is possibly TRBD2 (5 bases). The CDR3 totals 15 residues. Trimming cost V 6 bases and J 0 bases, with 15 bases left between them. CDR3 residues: CASSPPGGSSYEQYF. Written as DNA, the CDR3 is TGTGCCAGCAGCCCCCCCGGAGGTAGCTCCTACGAGCAGTACTTC.

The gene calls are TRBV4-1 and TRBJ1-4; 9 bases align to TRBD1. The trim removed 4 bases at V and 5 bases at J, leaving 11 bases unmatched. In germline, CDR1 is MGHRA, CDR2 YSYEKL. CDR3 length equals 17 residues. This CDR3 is CASSLRGAGTGNEKLFF. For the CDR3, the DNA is TGCGCCAGCAGCCTCCGAGGAGCCGGGACAGGGAATGAAAAACTGTTTTTT.

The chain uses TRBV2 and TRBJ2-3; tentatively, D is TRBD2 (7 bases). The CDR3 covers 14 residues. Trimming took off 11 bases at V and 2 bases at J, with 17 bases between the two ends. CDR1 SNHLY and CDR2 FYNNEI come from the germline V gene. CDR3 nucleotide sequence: TGTGCCGCAAAGGGGGGGGGATACACAGATACGCAGTATTTT. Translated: CAAKGGGYTDTQYF.

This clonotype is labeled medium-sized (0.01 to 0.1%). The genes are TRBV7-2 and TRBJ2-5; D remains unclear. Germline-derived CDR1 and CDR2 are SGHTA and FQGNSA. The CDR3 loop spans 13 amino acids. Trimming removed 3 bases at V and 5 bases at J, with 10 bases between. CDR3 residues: CASSFGHQETQYF. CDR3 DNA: TGTGCCAGCAGCTTTGGTCATCAGGAGACCCAGTACTTC.

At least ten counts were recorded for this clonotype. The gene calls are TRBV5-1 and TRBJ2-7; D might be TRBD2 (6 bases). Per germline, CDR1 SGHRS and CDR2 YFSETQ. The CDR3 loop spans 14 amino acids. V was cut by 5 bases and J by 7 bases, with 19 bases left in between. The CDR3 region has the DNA TGCGCCAGCAGGTCCCTAGCGAGGCCCCGGGAGCAGTACTTC. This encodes CASRSLARPREQYF.

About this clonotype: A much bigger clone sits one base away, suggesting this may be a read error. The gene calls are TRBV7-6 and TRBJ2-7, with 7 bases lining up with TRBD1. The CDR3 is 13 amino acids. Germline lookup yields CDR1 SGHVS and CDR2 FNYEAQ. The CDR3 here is CASGFQRGLEQYF. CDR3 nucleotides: TGTGCCAGCGGCTTCCAGAGGGGGCTCGAGCAGTACTTC.

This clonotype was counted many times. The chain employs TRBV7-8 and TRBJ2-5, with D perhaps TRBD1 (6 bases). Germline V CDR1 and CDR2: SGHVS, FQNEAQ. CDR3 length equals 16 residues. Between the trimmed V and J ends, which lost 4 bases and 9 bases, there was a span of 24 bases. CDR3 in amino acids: CASSSIRDNLHRAQYF. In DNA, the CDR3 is TGTGCCAGCAGCTCTATCAGGGACAACCTCCACCGGGCCCAGTACTTC. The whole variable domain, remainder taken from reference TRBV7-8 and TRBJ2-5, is GAGVSQSPRYKVAKRGQDVALRCDPISGHVSLFWYQQALGQGPEFLTYFQNEAQLDKSGLPSDRFFAERPEGSVSTLKIQRTQQEDSAVYLCASSSIRDNLHRAQYFGPGTRLLVL.